Sequencing of this T cell receptor (beta chain) was carried out in a study of Ad26.COV2.S vaccination and SARS-CoV-2 variants. CDR1 is SEHNR, CDR2 FQNEAQ, per germline (reference sequence). V trimming: 5 bases; J trimming: 0 bases; junction bases outside the gene matches: 7. CDR3 size: 18 residues. The repertoire was sequenced with immunoSEQ multiplex PCR; TCRdb's copy has only in-frame clones and lacks some. The sample lists around 320,000 clones, 80% to 90% occurring once. Treatment of the sample: 19 received Ad26.COV2.S at low or high dose, single or two shots; about 5 received placebo; per-sample allocation not given. Repertoires come from day 63 after the first vaccine or placebo injection.

V is TRBV7-9 and J is TRBJ2-6; 10 positions agree with TRBD1. The receptor comes from a person aged 18 to 59 who received the Ad26.COV2.S COVID-19 vaccine or a placebo. Sequenced material: peripheral blood, taken in a trial of Ad26.COV2.S vaccine versus placebo. CDR3 DNA sequence: TGTGCCAGCAGCCCCCCGGGACAGGGGAACTCTGGGGCCAACGTCCTGACTTTC. Amino acids: CASSPPGQGNSGANVLTF.